One sample yielded the 11 T cell receptor beta chains listed below, sequenced in a study of T cells in lung cancer brain metastases. Assay used: immunoSEQ multiplex PCR; TCRdb lists only in-frame clones, some missing. Seen here are 3,000 to 4,000 clones, about 90% observed once, and the top ten hold around 2.8%. Sequencing was performed on tumor tissue from the primary lung tumor. These TCRs come from a man between 65 and 85 years old with non-small cell lung cancer.

The J gene is TRBJ1-4, the V gene TRBV7-2; D is perhaps TRBD1 (5 bases). The germline V and J ends were trimmed by 4 bases and 4 bases, with 10 bases remaining between them. The germline V gene encodes CDR1 SGHTA and CDR2 FQGNSA. CDR3 length: 14 amino acids. Written as DNA, the CDR3 is TGTGCCAGCAGCTCGGGGCCTTTTAATGAAAAACTGTTTTTT. Translated, it gives CASSSGPFNEKLFF.

The chain couples TRBV4-2 to TRBJ2-5, with unresolved D. Trimming took off 1 base at V and 5 bases at J, with 14 bases between the two ends. Germline V gene data show CDR1 as LGHNA and CDR2 as YNFKEQ. This CDR3 is 15 amino acids long. This CDR3 reads CASSQAEGSLETQYF. CDR3 in DNA: TGTGCCAGCAGCCAAGCCGAAGGAAGTTTGGAGACCCAGTACTTC.

This chain links TRBV5-4 with TRBJ2-7, with D perhaps TRBD1 or TRBD2 (5 bases each). The germline V gene has CDR1 SGHNT and CDR2 YYREEE (reference sequence). V gave up 3 bases and J gave up 3 bases, with 10 bases separating them. The CDR3 is 13 amino acids. The CDR3 region has the DNA TGTGCCAGCAGCTCGGGACCGCTCTACGAGCAGTACTTC. It is translated as CASSSGPLYEQYF. Full variable domain (remainder filled in from reference TRBV5-4 and TRBJ2-7): ETGVTQSPTHLIKTRGQQVTLRCSSQSGHNTVSWYQQALGQGPQFIFQYYREEENGRGNFPPRFSGLQFPNYSSELNVNALELDDSALYLCASSSGPLYEQYFGPGTRLTVT.

This chain joins TRBV15 and TRBJ1-2; perhaps TRBD1 as D (6 bases). Trimming shortened V by 0 bases and J by 0 bases, and 14 bases separated the two germline ends. Germline CDR1 reads LNHNV; CDR2 reads YYDKDF (reference sequence). The CDR3 length is 17 residues. In DNA form, the CDR3 reads TGTGCCACCAGCAGAGATAATAAGAGGACAGCTAACTATGGCTACACCTTC. Amino acids: CATSRDNKRTANYGYTF.

The chain uses TRBV19 and TRBJ1-5, with TRBD1 matching over 10 bases. V dropped 6 bases and J dropped 1; count of bases not matched to a gene: 9. CDR3 size: 17 residues. CDR1 is LNHDA and CDR2 is SQIVND in the germline V gene (reference sequence). As DNA, the CDR3 is TGTGCCAGTAGCGAGGGACAGGGGTTTCCGAGCAATCAGCCCCAGCATTTT. Amino acid sequence: CASSEGQGFPSNQPQHF.

The rearrangement links TRBV20-1 to TRBJ1-1; the D is unclear. V lost 5 bases and J 8 bases, leaving 12 bases between the germline ends. CDR3 length: 11 residues. Per the germline V gene, CDR1 is DFQATT and CDR2 is SNEGSKA (reference sequence). The CDR3 region has the DNA TGCAGTGCTGCGACCTTAAGGGAAGCTTTCTTT. As protein: CSAATLREAFF.

This sequence joins TRBV7-9 and TRBJ1-1; D is unresolved. V was shortened by 4 bases and J by 2 bases, with 20 bases between the two germline ends. CDR1 SEHNR and CDR2 FQNEAQ come from the germline V gene (reference sequence). CDR3 length: 17 residues. The CDR3 region is CASSSADLPSVNTEAFF. The DNA of the CDR3 is TGTGCCAGCAGCTCCGCCGACCTCCCGTCGGTTAACACTGAAGCTTTCTTT.

The J gene is TRBJ1-5, the V gene TRBV6-1; no reliable D call. This CDR3 has 13 amino acids. The V and J ends lost 7 bases and 6 bases respectively, with 13 bases between them. Germline CDR1 reads MNHNS; CDR2 reads SASEGT. Here the CDR3 DNA reads TGTGCCAGCATTTTGACATTAGGTCAGCCCCAGCATTTT. This sequence encodes CASILTLGQPQHF.

V is TRBV5-6 and J is TRBJ1-1, with 7 bases that match TRBD1. From germline, CDR1 is SGHDT and CDR2 YYEEEE. Losses at the gene ends were 4 bases for V and 7 bases for J; bases not matched to a gene: 10. The CDR3 extends over 14 amino acids. This chain's CDR3 is CASSLTGLVLEAFF. In DNA form, the CDR3 reads TGTGCCAGCAGCCTGACAGGGTTGGTCCTTGAAGCTTTCTTT.

The rearrangement joins TRBV4-3 to TRBJ2-7; D may be TRBD1 or TRBD2 (5 bases each). CDR1 is LGHNA and CDR2 is YSLEER in the germline V gene. V was shortened by 4 bases and J by 7 bases, with 20 bases between the two germline ends. The CDR3 runs 15 residues. The CDR3 region has the DNA TGCGCCAGCAGCCCCTTCGGACTTAGGGGTGGGGAGCAGTACTTC. It encodes CASSPFGLRGGEQYF.

The chain is built from TRBV20-1 and TRBJ2-7, with a tentative D call TRBD1 (6 bases). Trimming cost V 2 bases and J 7 bases, with 9 bases left between them. This CDR3 has 11 residues. Per germline, CDR1 DFQATT and CDR2 SNEGSKA (reference sequence). This CDR3 is CSARRDTEQYF. In nucleotides, the CDR3 is TGCAGTGCTAGAAGGGACACTGAGCAGTACTTC.